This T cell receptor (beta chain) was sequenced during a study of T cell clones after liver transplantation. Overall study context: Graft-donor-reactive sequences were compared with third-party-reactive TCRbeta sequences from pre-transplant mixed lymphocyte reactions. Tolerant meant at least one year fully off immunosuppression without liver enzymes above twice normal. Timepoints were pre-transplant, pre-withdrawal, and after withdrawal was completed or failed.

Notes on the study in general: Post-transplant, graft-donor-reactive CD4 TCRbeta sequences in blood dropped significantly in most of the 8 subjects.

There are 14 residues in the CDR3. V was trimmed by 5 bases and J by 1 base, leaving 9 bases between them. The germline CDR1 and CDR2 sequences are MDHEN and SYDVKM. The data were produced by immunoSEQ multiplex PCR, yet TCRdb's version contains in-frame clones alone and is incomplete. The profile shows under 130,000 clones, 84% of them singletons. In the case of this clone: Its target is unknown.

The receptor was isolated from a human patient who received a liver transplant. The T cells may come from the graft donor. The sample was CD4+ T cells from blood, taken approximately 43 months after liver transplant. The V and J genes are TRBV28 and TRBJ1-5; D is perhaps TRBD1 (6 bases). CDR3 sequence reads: CASSRQASNQPQHF. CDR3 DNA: TGTGCCAGCAGTAGACAGGCCAGCAATCAGCCCCAGCATTTT. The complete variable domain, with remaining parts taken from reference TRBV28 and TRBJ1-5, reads DVKVTQSSRYLVKRTGEKVFLECVQDMDHENMFWYRQDPGLGLRLIYFSYDVKMKEKGDIPEGYSVSREKKERFSLILESASTNQTSMYLCASSRQASNQPQHFGDGTRLSIL.